These 14 T cell receptor beta chains originate from one sample sequenced in a study of T cell responses to AZD1222 COVID-19 vaccine. The assay was immunoSEQ multiplex PCR, and TCRdb's table has in-frame clones only and misses some. Altogether around 180,000 clones are present, approximately 90% being singletons, with the ten largest covering under 8%. The material was peripheral blood, obtained on day 0 of AZD1222 vaccination. Every receptor here comes from an adult in good health.

The chain is built from TRBV6-5 and TRBJ1-5; possibly TRBD1 for D (5 bases). CDR1 and CDR2 from the germline V gene are MNHEY and SVGAGI. Trimming cost V 2 bases and J 3 bases, with 14 bases left between them. This CDR3 has 16 residues. Here the CDR3 reads CASSYDGGPLNQPQHF. CDR3 DNA: TGTGCCAGCAGTTACGACGGGGGACCGCTCAATCAGCCCCAGCATTTT.

The V call is TRBV24-1, the J call TRBJ2-1; a possible D gene is TRBD2 (7 bases). Germline values: CDR1 KGHDR, CDR2 SFDVKD. This CDR3 has 17 amino acids. Trimming left V 5 bases short and J 0 bases short, with 16 bases between. The CDR3 reads CATSVGLADSSYNEQFF. The CDR3 DNA is TGTGCCACCAGTGTTGGGCTAGCGGACAGCTCCTACAATGAGCAGTTCTTC.

The rearrangement joins TRBV24-1 to TRBJ2-5; 14 nucleotides agree with TRBD2. Losses at the gene ends were 3 bases for V and 1 base for J; bases not matched to a gene: 3. The CDR3 runs 17 residues. CDR1 and CDR2 (germline): KGHDR, SFDVKD. This CDR3 is CATSDQGLAGVQETQYF. DNA for the CDR3: TGTGCCACCAGTGATCAGGGACTAGCGGGAGTCCAAGAGACCCAGTACTTC.

The chain links TRBV6-1 to TRBJ1-2; no clear D. CDR1 is MNHNS, CDR2 SASEGT, per germline. The CDR3 loop spans 13 amino acids. V was trimmed by 0 bases and J by 7 bases, leaving 9 bases between them. Here the CDR3 reads CASSEALPGGYTF. The CDR3 DNA reads TGTGCCAGCAGTGAAGCGCTTCCGGGTGGCTACACCTTC.

On this clone itself: A read error may produce the germline difference seen at one junction end. J is TRBJ2-7 and V is TRBV18, with D possibly being TRBD2 (6 bases). CDR1 is KGHSH and CDR2 is LQKENI in the germline V gene. This CDR3 is built from 15 residues. DNA for the CDR3: TGTGCCAGCTCACCCTACTCTGCGGGGTCCTCCGAGCAGTACTTC. Protein sequence: CASSPYSAGSSEQYF.

This clone was observed many times. The rearrangement joins TRBV6-6 to TRBJ2-7; 7 bases map to TRBD1. V was pared by 6 bases and J by 3 bases, with 8 bases of the junction left unmatched. Germline-derived CDR1 and CDR2 are MNHNY and SVGAGI (reference sequence). The CDR3 has 14 amino acids. The CDR3 region is CASRRPTGRYEQYF. CDR3 coding DNA: TGTGCCAGCAGACGACCGACAGGGCGCTACGAGCAGTACTTC.

The V gene is TRBV11-1, the J gene TRBJ2-3, with TRBD2 matching over 10 bases. Germline trimming cut 5 bases from V and 3 bases from J; bases unmatched to any gene: 2. Germline V CDR1 and CDR2: SGHAT, FQDESV (reference sequence). This CDR3 is built from 14 residues. CDR3 residues: CASSRLAGTDTQYF. CDR3 bases: TGTGCCAGCAGCCGACTAGCGGGTACAGATACGCAGTATTTT.

The J gene is TRBJ2-1, the V gene TRBV5-1; TRBD2 aligns across 7 bases. This CDR3 contains 16 residues. Germline-derived CDR1 and CDR2 are SGHRS and YFSETQ. Germline trimming cut 3 bases from V and 4 bases from J; bases unmatched to any gene: 10. CDR3 nucleotides: TGCGCCAGCAGCTCACCCGGGACTACCCTTTACAATGAGCAGTTCTTC. Amino acid sequence: CASSSPGTTLYNEQFF.

The rearrangement uses TRBV5-6 and TRBJ1-6, with unresolved D. Between the trimmed V and J ends, which lost 0 bases and 9 bases, there was a span of 16 bases. The CDR3 runs to 16 residues. The germline gives CDR1 SGHDT, CDR2 YYEEEE. In DNA, the CDR3 is TGTGCCAGCAGCTTGGCGAGTACAGTATCCGGTTCACCCCTCCACTTT. It encodes CASSLASTVSGSPLHF. Complete variable domain (other parts from reference TRBV5-6 and TRBJ1-6): DAGVTQSPTHLIKTRGQQVTLRCSPKSGHDTVSWYQQALGQGPQFIFQYYEEEERQRGNFPDRFSGHQFPNYSSELNVNALLLGDSALYLCASSLASTVSGSPLHFGNGTRLTVT.

V and J are TRBV7-9 and TRBJ2-1; 11 nucleotides align to TRBD2. J gave up 0 bases and V 4 bases, and 11 bases lay outside the gene matches. Germline V gene data show CDR1 as SEHNR and CDR2 as FQNEAQ (reference sequence). This CDR3 has 19 amino acids. The CDR3 DNA sequence: TGTGCCAGCAGCTCGCCGGGACTAGCGGTGGGCAGCTCCTACAATGAGCAGTTCTTC. It translates to CASSSPGLAVGSSYNEQFF.

This clone was found once. The chain recombines TRBV11-3 with TRBJ2-1, with D possibly being TRBD1 or TRBD2 (5 bases each). Germline V lookup: CDR1 SGHNT, CDR2 YENEEA. V shed 5 bases and J shed 8 bases, with 13 bases lying between them. There are 13 residues in the CDR3. The CDR3 reads CASSRDPADEQFF. In DNA, the CDR3 is TGTGCCAGCAGCCGGGACCCGGCCGATGAGCAGTTCTTC.

CDR3 residues: CASSRDRVGGYTF. The CDR3 DNA is TGTGCCAGCAGCCGCGACAGGGTTGGGGGCTACACCTTC. The rearrangement joins TRBV28 to TRBJ1-2; TRBD1 aligns across 7 bases. Looked up from germline, CDR1 is MDHEN and CDR2 is SYDVKM. The CDR3 sequence is 13 residues long. The V segment lost 6 bases and the J segment 8 bases; nucleotides outside the gene matches: 9.

The chain employs TRBV19 and TRBJ1-1; D gene uncertain. The CDR3 runs 18 residues. V was clipped by 5 bases and J by 0 bases, with 22 bases between them. Germline-derived CDR1 and CDR2 are LNHDA and SQIVND (reference sequence). CDR3 protein: CASSSIWTDLSMNTEAFF. The CDR3 DNA reads TGTGCCAGTAGTTCAATATGGACGGATCTCAGTATGAACACTGAAGCTTTCTTT. Together with reference TRBV19 and TRBJ1-1, the CDR3 gives the full variable domain: DGGITQSPKYLFRKEGQNVTLSCEQNLNHDAMYWYRQDPGQGLRLIYYSQIVNDFQKGDIAEGYSVSREKKESFPLTVTSAQKNPTAFYLCASSSIWTDLSMNTEAFFGQGTRLTVV.

This chain uses TRBV18 with TRBJ2-3; D gene uncertain. Looked up from germline, CDR1 is KGHSH and CDR2 is LQKENI. V was cut by 6 bases and J by 1 base, with 11 bases left in between. The CDR3 spans 14 residues. This CDR3 reads CASSLLRGTDTQYF. CDR3 DNA: TGTGCCAGCTCGCTACTTCGGGGCACAGATACGCAGTATTTT.